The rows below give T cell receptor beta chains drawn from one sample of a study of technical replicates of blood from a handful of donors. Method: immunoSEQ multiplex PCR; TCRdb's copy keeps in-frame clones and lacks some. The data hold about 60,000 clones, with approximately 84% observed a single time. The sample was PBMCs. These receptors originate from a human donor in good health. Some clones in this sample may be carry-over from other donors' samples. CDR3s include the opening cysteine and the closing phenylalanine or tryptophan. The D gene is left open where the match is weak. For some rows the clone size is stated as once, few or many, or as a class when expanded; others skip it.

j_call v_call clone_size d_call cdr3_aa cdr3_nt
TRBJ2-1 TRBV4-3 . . CASSQDLIGVQFF TGCGCCAGCAGCCAAGATCTAATAGGGGTCCAGTTCTTC
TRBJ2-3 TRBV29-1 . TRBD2 CSVAPSGGPGDTQYF TGCAGCGTCGCTCCTAGCGGGGGCCCCGGTGATACGCAGTATTTT
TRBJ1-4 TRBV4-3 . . CASSQDYLGQGYYEKLFF TGCGCCAGCAGCCAAGATTATCTCGGCCAGGGGTATTATGAAAAACTGTTTTTT
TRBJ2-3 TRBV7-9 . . CASSERSGGATDTQYF TGTGCCAGCAGCGAGAGGAGCGGAGGGGCGACAGATACGCAGTATTTT
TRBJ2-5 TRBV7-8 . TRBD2 CASTPNVAGGPYARETQYF TGTGCCAGCACCCCCAATGTAGCGGGAGGGCCTTATGCCCGAGAGACCCAGTACTTC
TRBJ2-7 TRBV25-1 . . CAIPFLRLDYEQYF TGTGCCATTCCATTTTTGCGACTAGACTACGAGCAGTACTTC
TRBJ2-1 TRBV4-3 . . CASSQERLVHNEQFF TGCGCCAGCAGCCAAGAACGGCTAGTTCACAATGAGCAGTTCTTC
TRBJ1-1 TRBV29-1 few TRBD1 CSAVDRGRNTEAFF TGCAGCGCCGTTGACAGGGGTCGGAACACTGAAGCTTTCTTT
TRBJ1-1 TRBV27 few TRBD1 CASGDREAFF TGTGCCAGCGGGGACAGGGAAGCTTTCTTT
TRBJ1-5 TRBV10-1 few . CASSYRGFQPQHF TGCGCCAGCAGTTACCGCGGGTTTCAGCCCCAGCATTTT
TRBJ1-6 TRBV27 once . CASNPNGGNGNSPLHF TGTGCCAGCAATCCCAACGGGGGTAACGGCAATTCACCCCTCCACTTT
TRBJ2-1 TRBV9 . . CASSVATGLLNEQFF TGTGCCAGCAGCGTAGCTACAGGGCTTCTCAATGAGCAGTTCTTC
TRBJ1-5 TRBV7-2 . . CASSLLRQPGGNQPQHF TGTGCCAGCAGCTTACTTCGGCAACCCGGAGGCAATCAGCCCCAGCATTTT
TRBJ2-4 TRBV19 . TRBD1 CASRSPWTGNIQYF TGTGCCAGTAGATCTCCCTGGACAGGAAACATTCAGTACTTC
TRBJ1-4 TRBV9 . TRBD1 CASSPRQGSNEKLFF TGTGCCAGCAGCCCACGACAGGGTTCTAATGAAAAACTGTTTTTT
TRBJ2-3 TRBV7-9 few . CASSLDGPDTQYF TGTGCCAGCAGCTTAGATGGCCCAGATACGCAGTATTTT
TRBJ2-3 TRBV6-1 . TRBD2 CASSGSIAGGTDTQYF TGTGCCAGCAGTGGCAGTATAGCGGGAGGTACAGATACGCAGTATTTT
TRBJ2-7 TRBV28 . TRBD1 CASSLLGQGAGEQYF TGTGCCAGCAGTTTATTAGGTCAGGGGGCGGGCGAGCAGTACTTC
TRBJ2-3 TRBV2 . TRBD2 CASTKTGLAADTQYF TGTGCCAGCACCAAAACGGGGCTAGCGGCAGATACGCAGTATTTT
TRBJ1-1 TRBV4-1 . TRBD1 CASSPRQGQATEAFF TGCGCCAGCAGCCCCAGACAGGGTCAGGCCACTGAAGCTTTCTTT
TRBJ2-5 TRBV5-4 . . CASGAGLAETQYF TGTGCCAGCGGTGCCGGGCTAGCGGAGACCCAGTACTTC
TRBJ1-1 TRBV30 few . CAWSVRRGDQAFF TGTGCCTGGAGTGTCCGCAGAGGAGACCAAGCTTTCTTT
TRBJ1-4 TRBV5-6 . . CASSLVGVSSEKLFF TGTGCCAGCAGCTTGGTTGGTGTATCTAGTGAAAAACTGTTTTTT